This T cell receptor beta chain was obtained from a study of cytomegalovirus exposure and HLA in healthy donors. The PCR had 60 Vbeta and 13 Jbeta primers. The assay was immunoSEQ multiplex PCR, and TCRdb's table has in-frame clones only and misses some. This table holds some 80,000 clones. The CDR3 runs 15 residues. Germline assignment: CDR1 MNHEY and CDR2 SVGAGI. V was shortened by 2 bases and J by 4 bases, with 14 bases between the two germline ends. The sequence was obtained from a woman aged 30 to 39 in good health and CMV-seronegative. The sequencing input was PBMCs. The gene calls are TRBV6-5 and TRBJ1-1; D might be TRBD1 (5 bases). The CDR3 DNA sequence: TGTGCCAGCAGTTACGGGGCAGGGCTTGGCACTGAAGCTTTCTTT. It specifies CASSYGAGLGTEAFF.